This paragraph reports one TCR beta chain. No antigen is known for it. Per-nucleotide qualities are absent, and no much larger clonotype sits a single base away. The CDR3 spans 13 residues, from the cysteine through the phenylalanine. Only the CDR3 portion is preserved as DNA: 39 bases, with reading frame beginning at the first base. The germline V gene encodes CDR1 LNHNV and CDR2 YYDKDF (reference sequence). Trimming at the junction amounts to 5 bases on V and 2 bases on J, and the germline ends lie 9 bases apart. Patients with autoimmune disease history or receiving systemic immunosuppression were excluded from the trial. In every dose cohort, peripheral blood was drawn for TCR sequencing at baseline, cycle 4 day 1, and cycle 7 day 1. Samples were obtained from an open-label, multicenter, first-in-human phase I dose-escalation trial of ivuxolimab. Adults with locally advanced or metastatic melanoma, renal cell carcinoma, hepatocellular carcinoma or head and neck squamous cell carcinoma were enrolled in the trial. Before TCR sequencing, CD4+ T cells and CD8+ T cells were sorted from peripheral blood as separate populations.

Genomic DNA was isolated from the sorted cells so that the TCRbeta CDR3 region could be sequenced. The immunoSEQ Assay was used for sequencing of TCRbeta CDR3 regions. The immuneACCESS repertoire file appears here via TCRdb, limited to in-frame rearrangements. These files lack a portion of the clones; in checked studies, under half of the deficit traces to unresolved V genes, and the cause of the others is not known. Across this sample there are 44,000 or so clones, with approximately 80% seen only once. The top ten clonotypes cover approximately 6.8% of the sample. This specimen comes from a study of OX40 agonist ivuxolimab in advanced cancers. Some background on the complete study: The costimulatory receptor OX40 (CD134) was targeted by ivuxolimab, a fully human IgG2 agonistic monoclonal antibody. Intravenous ivuxolimab was administered to patients every 2 weeks at six dose levels: 0.01, 0.1, 0.3, 1.5, 3 and 10 mg/kg. Of the approximately 50 dose-escalation patients, hepatocellular carcinoma was present in about 20, melanoma in roughly 15, renal cell carcinoma in 9 and head and neck cancer in 9. In the dose-escalation cohort, around four fifths of patients were male, and the mean age was approximately 60 years with a range of roughly 20 to 80. Patients were allowed to have had prior anti-PD-1, anti-PD-L1 or anti-CTLA-4 therapy, and 40% of the dose-escalation patients had been treated with checkpoint inhibitors. Three dose-escalation patients achieved partial responses, one with hepatocellular carcinoma and two with cutaneous melanoma. The point of sequencing TCRbeta in the periphery was to test whether ivuxolimab changed TCR sequence diversity and drove clonal T-cell expansion. The monotherapy dose-escalation portion (N of about 52 patients) of the phase I ivuxolimab trial is reported in the paper. Points the paper makes about the study in general: Low levels of normalized T-cell clonal expansion were also shown by some nonresponding patients. After ivuxolimab, CD8+ T cells had more expanded clones than CD4+ T cells on average. The antigen specificity of the peripheral T cells that underwent clonal expansion was not determined. In partial responders in the 0.1-3.0 mg/kg groups, normalized peripheral clonal expansion was found to be among the lowest, especially among CD8+ T cells. At doses from 0.1 to 3.0 mg/kg, clonal expansion was seen in both CD4+ and CD8+ blood T cells between baseline and week 6.

This sequence originates from an adult with an advanced solid tumor such as melanoma, head and neck, liver or kidney cancer. The sequence is built from TRBV15 and TRBJ1-1, with the D gene too uncertain to name. The material was CD4+ or CD8+ T cells sorted from blood, obtained in a trial of the OX40 agonist ivuxolimab. The CDR3 region has the sequence CATSPQPNTEAFF. The DNA reads as follows: TGTGCCACCAGCCCTCAGCCTAACACTGAAGCTTTCTTT.